This T cell receptor beta chain was profiled in a study of shared clonotypes between healthy human individuals. CD8 cells classed as naive were CD45RO-negative and positively selected for CCR7, excluding terminally differentiated effector memory CD45RA+ cells. Donors, without exception, were Caucasian adults residing in Nashville, Tennessee. It was across several immunoSEQ plates that each subset's genomic DNA was evenly split. The data were produced by immunoSEQ multiplex PCR, yet TCRdb's version contains in-frame clones alone and is incomplete. The data show around 2,000,000 clones, roughly 91% seen once. V dropped 4 bases and J dropped 0 bases, with 13 bases sitting between them. Germline values: CDR1 SGDLS, CDR2 YYNGEE. The CDR3 runs to 15 residues. General observations from the study: Among several donors, about 5% of naive CD4 clonotypes were found in common. Compared with memory subsets, naive subsets generally had larger estimated richness.

Concerning this clone: The target antigen is unknown.

Sequences were obtained from naive CD8+ T cells from PBMCs. The sequence derives from a man aged 18 to 30 in good health. Some clones in this sample may be carry-over from other donors' samples. The chain couples TRBV9 to TRBJ1-1, with no clear D. CDR3 sequence: CASSPRLGMNTEAFF. For the CDR3, the DNA is TGTGCCAGCAGCCCGAGACTGGGGATGAACACTGAAGCTTTCTTT.